Reported below is one TCR beta chain. The antigen it binds to is not known. Base qualities were left out, and no much larger clone turns up one base away. V was cut back by 4 bases and J by 2 bases, leaving a gap of 16 bases between them. The CDR3 holds 15 amino acids from the cysteine to the phenylalanine. Left in the record is the CDR3 DNA by itself, 45 bases read in frame from the first base. Per the germline V gene, SGDLS is the CDR1 and YYNGEE is the CDR2. The sample originates from a study of Ad26.COV2.S vaccination and SARS-CoV-2 variants (dated by TCRdb to about 2021). Background for the entire study: Vaccine-arm donors were drawn from COV1001, a multicentre, randomized, double-blind, placebo-controlled phase I-IIa trial of Ad26.COV2.S in healthy adults. Ad26.COV2.S was administered intramuscularly at 5 x 10^10 or 1 x 10^11 viral particles, either as a single shot or as two shots given 56 days apart. Sequencing of the TCRbeta repertoire served to evaluate the specificity and breadth of SARS-CoV-2-reactive T cell receptors following Ad26.COV2.S vaccination. The TCR-sequenced set comprised about 32 samples: some 19 Ad26.COV2.S vaccine recipients, 5 placebo recipients and 8 SARS-CoV-2 convalescent individuals. Trial participants were randomized into five groups of five, in which low-dose or high-dose Ad26.COV2.S was given once or twice, or placebo was given on both occasions. Throughout the experiments and outcome assessment, investigators stayed blinded to trial group allocation. Broad study findings and their caveats: Comparable non-spike TCR breadth was observed between vaccine and placebo recipients, consistent with only spike being contained in the vaccine. Ad26.COV2.S recipients had higher spike-specific TCR breadth than placebo recipients (P = 0.0014). After vaccination, substantial breadth of spike-specific CD8+ and CD4+ T cell responses was reported. The study was not powered to compare responses between vaccine doses or regimens. It was noted by the authors that total T cell responses may have been underestimated by the TCR breadth and depth analyses.

The treatment or condition label on this specimen signifies: some 19 received Ad26.COV2.S at low or high dose, single or two shots; several received placebo; per-sample allocation not given. For vaccine and placebo recipients, repertoires were sequenced using samples collected on day 63 after the first injection. Between 29 July and 7 August 2020, Cohort 1b enrolled about 27 adults aged 18-55 years at one site in Boston, USA. Ad26.COV2.S consisted of a replication-incompetent adenovirus type 26 vector by which a prefusion-stabilized SARS-CoV-2 spike protein from the original Wuhan strain was expressed. The immunoSEQ Assay was used to sequence TCRbeta CDR3 regions. After extraction, genomic DNA underwent amplification by bias-controlled multiplex PCR, followed by high-throughput sequencing. Under the source paper's analysis protocol: Collapsing and filtering of sequences were performed to quantify the absolute abundance of each unique TCRbeta CDR3 region. T cell fraction was estimated by normalization of TCRbeta template counts to usable DNA, with usable DNA being measured through amplification of reference genes present in all nucleated cells. Repertoire TCRs were annotated as SARS-CoV-2-specific when V gene, CDR3 amino acid sequence and J gene were exactly matched to a known reactive TCR set. The reference SARS-CoV-2 TCR set was derived from MIRA and filtered for enrichment in COVID-19-positive ImmuneCODE repertoires, a step that removed public or cross-reactive TCRs. Based on the MIRA antigens, annotated TCRs were further analysed at the level of specific ORF or position within ORF. Breadth was defined as the number of annotated unique rearrangements divided by the total number of unique productive rearrangements, and depth was defined as the summed frequency of the annotated unique rearrangements. Two-sided Wilcoxon rank-sum tests were used to compare TCR breadth between groups. TCRdb's version of the immuneACCESS table is confined to in-frame rearrangements and falls short of the full clone set. An unresolved V gene accounts for under half of the shortfall where checked; the remainder is of unknown origin. That table gives V, J and clone size, and the DNA gave D and trimming. This sample lists roughly 240,000 clones; over 75% were detected once. The ten largest account for roughly a tenth of the sample.

Recombination linked TRBV9 to TRBJ2-7; TRBD2 could be the D gene, as 6 bases match. The TCR originated in a person between 18 and 60 years old who received the Ad26.COV2.S COVID-19 vaccine or a placebo. Here the sequenced sample was peripheral blood, taken in a trial of Ad26.COV2.S vaccine versus placebo. The DNA is as follows: TGTGCCAGCAGCCTATCCGGAGGGGCTACCTACGAGCAGTACTTC. Translated, it reads CASSLSGGATYEQYF.